This TCR beta chain was documented in a study of T cells in Graves' hyperthyroidism and ophthalmopathy (dated by TCRdb to between 2018 and 2021). With respect to the entire study: Peripheral blood was collected at initial diagnosis, before any treatment. To identify TCR V-J signatures that set the groups apart, the researchers used a discovery cohort of about a hundred patients, made up of about 44 with Graves' ophthalmopathy and some 56 with stable Graves' hyperthyroidism. Whether ophthalmopathy could be predicted prospectively was tested in an independent validation cohort made up of 18 to 20 hyperthyroidism patients plus 17 patients who later progressed to ophthalmopathy. For training and testing, the approximately 92 patients in the discovery cohort were randomly divided in a 7:3 ratio. In addition, the study compared T-cell repertoires in thyroid tissue and in blood from roughly six Graves' hyperthyroidism patients. After sampling, hyperthyroidism patients received methimazole starting at 30 mg daily, and ophthalmopathy patients received high-dose intravenous methylprednisolone. The paper describes TCR Vbeta CDR3 sequencing of roughly 130 peripheral blood samples, made up of roughly 40 ophthalmopathy patients, more than 70 hyperthyroidism patients and 17 progressor patients. Findings and caveats that apply to the study as a whole: In validation, the model predicted progression to ophthalmopathy a median of roughly 6.2 months before onset, with approximately 71% sensitivity and just under 75% specificity. Most expanded thyroid clonotypes (frequency above 0.001) were also detected in blood, a finding suggesting that blood repertoires may reflect thyroid immune responses. A model built on a 13 V-J signature distinguished ophthalmopathy from stable hyperthyroidism, reaching about 88% sensitivity and around 81% specificity in cross-validation and 80%/75% in testing. No statistical method was used to fix the sample size in advance, and group allocation was not hidden from the investigators.

A patient counted as having stable Graves' hyperthyroidism if no progression to ophthalmopathy occurred over 18 months of follow-up. Hyperthyroidism patients were newly diagnosed, with disease duration under 2 months, and aged 18 to 65 years. The study excluded patients with uncontrolled infections, other autoimmune diseases, pregnancy or lactation. Diagnoses were based on clinical symptoms, serum thyroxine and TRAb, thyroid ultrasound and orbital computed tomography. Ficoll-Paque density gradient centrifugation was used to isolate PBMCs from 8.5 to 10 ml of fresh peripheral blood. Total RNA was extracted with Trizol reagent, and quality was checked on an Agilent 2100 Bioanalyzer. This clonotype was counted only a few times. Its antigen target is currently unknown. No much larger clone is present one base from it, and per-base qualities are unavailable. Amplification of TCR beta CDR3 regions was carried out from RNA transcripts. The first round of RT-PCR for the TCR CDR3 was performed with the HTBI primer set and the Qiagen OneStep RT-PCR kit. Libraries were constructed in a second round of multiplex PCR, after which size selection and purification were performed. The libraries were sequenced on an Illumina HiSeq2000 using paired-end 100 bp reads. Turning to the authors' computational methods: Raw data were processed with SOAPnuke, discarding reads with adapters, uncalled bases, mean Phred below 15, or no exact constant-primer or identifier match. High-quality paired reads were merged with COPE v1.2.5, and unique nucleotide sequences were defined as clonotypes. Clonotypes were aligned to IMGT TRBV, TRBD and TRBJ reference segments using MiTCR v1.1. The analysis included only V-J combinations with a frequency above 0.0001, which together covered roughly 99% of the repertoires. The TCS score was defined as the ratio of F50 (clonal expansion) to E x V (chaos), calculated using BLOSUM62-based TCRdist between CDR3 peptides within each V-J. Welch's t-statistics and random forest reduced 500 to 550 V-J features to 13, which were used in a naive Bayes classifier (R e1071). The raw public reads went through TCRdb reprocessing: fastp at Q25, MiXCR clone calling, in-frame beta chains kept. Entries are consolidated by CDR3 protein sequence, retaining the most common genes and DNA. The V and J calls come from TCRdb's annotation, not from the publication. A total of a few hundred thousand distinct CDR3 sequences appear in this sample, about 20% of them only once. In total, the top ten clones hold approximately 49% of the sample.

Taken from cysteine to valine, the CDR3 has 14 residues. CDR3 DNA only is kept here, 42 bases in frame from base 1. Per the germline V gene, SGHAT is the CDR1 and FQNNGV is the CDR2. V is cut by 0 bases and J by 4 bases, and the space between the germline ends is 10 bases. Sample: blood. Rearrangement joined TRBV11-2 to TRBJ2-7; the D call is possibly TRBD1 or TRBD2, each sharing 5 bases. The sequence was obtained from a woman aged 45-65 years with Graves' hyperthyroidism. The nucleotide sequence reads as follows: TGTGCCAGCAGCTTAGAATCGAGGGGTTACGAGCAGTACGTC. This yields the protein CASSLESRGYEQYV.